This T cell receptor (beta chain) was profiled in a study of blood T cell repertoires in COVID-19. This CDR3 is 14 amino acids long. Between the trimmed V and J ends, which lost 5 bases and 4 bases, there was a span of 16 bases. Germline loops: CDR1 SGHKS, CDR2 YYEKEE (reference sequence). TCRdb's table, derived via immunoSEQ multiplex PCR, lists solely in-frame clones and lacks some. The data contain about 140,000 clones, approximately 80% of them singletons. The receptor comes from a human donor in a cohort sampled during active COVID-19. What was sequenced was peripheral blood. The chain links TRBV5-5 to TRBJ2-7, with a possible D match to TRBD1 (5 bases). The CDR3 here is CASRADTGWYEQYF. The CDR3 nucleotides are TGTGCCAGCAGGGCGGACACCGGGTGGTACGAGCAGTACTTC.